This TCR beta chain was identified in a study of T cell responses to AZD1222 COVID-19 vaccine. Assay used: immunoSEQ multiplex PCR; TCRdb lists only in-frame clones, some missing. The sample includes more than 70,000 clones, about 91% of them seen just once. Findings of the study overall: The CD4 TCRs associated with vaccination extended across spike and predominated at 160-218 and 743-854.

This clone was detected only once. Its cognate antigen is unknown. Trimming took off 5 bases at V and 5 bases at J, with 9 bases between the two ends. CDR1 is SGHTA, CDR2 FQGTGA, per germline. CDR3 size: 13 residues. V and J are TRBV7-3 and TRBJ2-2, with D possibly being TRBD2 (5 bases). The source was peripheral blood, collected 28 days after the second AZD1222 dose. This TCR derives from an adult who received the AZD1222 COVID-19 vaccine. In DNA, the CDR3 is TGTGCCAGCAGCGCTACGGGGACCGGGGAGCTGTTTTTT. Its translation: CASSATGTGELFF.